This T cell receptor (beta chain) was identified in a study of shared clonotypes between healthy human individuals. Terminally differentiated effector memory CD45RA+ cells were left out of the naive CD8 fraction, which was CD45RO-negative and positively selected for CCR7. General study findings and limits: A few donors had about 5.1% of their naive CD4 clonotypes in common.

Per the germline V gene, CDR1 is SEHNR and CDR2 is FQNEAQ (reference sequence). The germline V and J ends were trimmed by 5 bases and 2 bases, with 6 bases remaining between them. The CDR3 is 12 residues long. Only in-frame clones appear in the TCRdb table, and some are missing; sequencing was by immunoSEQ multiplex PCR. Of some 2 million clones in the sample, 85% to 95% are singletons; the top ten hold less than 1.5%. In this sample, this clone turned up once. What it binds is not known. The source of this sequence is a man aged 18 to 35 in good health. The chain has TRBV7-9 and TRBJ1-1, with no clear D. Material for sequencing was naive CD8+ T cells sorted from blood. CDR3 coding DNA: TGTGCCAGCAGCCATATAAACACTGAAGCTTTCTTT. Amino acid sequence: CASSHINTEAFF.